These 30 T cell receptor beta chains share one sample of origin, sequenced in a study of Ad26.COV2.S vaccination and SARS-CoV-2 variants. Produced via immunoSEQ multiplex PCR; TCRdb's table is partial and in-frame only. The table has around 370,000 clones, around 90% seen once; the top ten hold about 3.8%. Source: peripheral blood, taken after recovery from COVID-19. Receptors were obtained from a human donor who had recovered from COVID-19.

V and J are TRBV11-2 and TRBJ2-3; D is ambiguous. V dropped 0 bases and J dropped 7 bases, with 5 bases sitting between them. Germline V gene data show CDR1 as SGHAT and CDR2 as FQNNGV. The CDR3 runs to 12 residues. CDR3 DNA sequence: TGTGCCAGCAGCTTAGATCGCTATACGCAGTATTTT. Translated: CASSLDRYTQYF. Looking up the rest from reference TRBV11-2 and TRBJ2-3 gives the full variable domain: EAGVAQSPRYKIIEKRQSVAFWCNPISGHATLYWYQQILGQGPKLLIQFQNNGVVDDSQLPKDRFSAERLKGVDSTLKIQPAKLEDSAVYLCASSLDRYTQYFGPGTRLTVL.

For this clone: Other DNA sequences in the sample encode the same CDR3. V is TRBV4-3 and J is TRBJ2-7; D call uncertain. Germline-derived CDR1 and CDR2 are LGHNA and YSLEER. V was shortened by 0 bases and J by 1 base, with 1 base between the two germline ends. The CDR3 consists of 12 residues. The CDR3 sequence is CASSQDSYEQYF. CDR3 nucleotide sequence: TGCGCCAGCAGCCAAGATTCCTACGAGCAGTACTTC.

The chain couples TRBV5-1 to TRBJ2-7; the D gene is possibly TRBD1 (5 bases). The germline V gene has CDR1 SGHRS and CDR2 YFSETQ. The CDR3 extends over 13 amino acids. V lost 3 bases, J lost 6 bases, and 13 bases lay in between. CDR3 sequence (DNA): TGCGCCAGCAGCTCGGACACTACTGTCGAGCAGTACTTC. Its protein is CASSSDTTVEQYF.

The sample holds a few counts of this clone. The gene calls are TRBV29-1 and TRBJ2-1; D could derive from TRBD1 or TRBD2 (6 bases each). V dropped 6 bases and J dropped 8 bases, with 17 bases sitting between them. Germline V gene lookup returns CDR1 SQVTM and CDR2 ANQGSEA. The CDR3 is 13 residues long. The CDR3 region is CSVAPLGGDEQFF. As DNA, the CDR3 is TGCAGCGTGGCCCCTTTGGGGGGCGATGAGCAGTTCTTC.

V and J are TRBV14 and TRBJ1-1; 10 nucleotides match TRBD1. The J segment lost 4 bases and the V segment lost 7 bases, leaving 9 bases of the junction unmatched. Germline V lookup: CDR1 SGHDN, CDR2 FVKESK. The CDR3 has 15 residues. The DNA for the CDR3 is TGTGCCAGCAACCTGTATGGACAGGGGGTCACTGAAGCTTTCTTT. This sequence encodes CASNLYGQGVTEAFF.

The V and J genes are TRBV4-2 and TRBJ2-1; 10 bases map to TRBD2. Germline V gene data show CDR1 as LGHNA and CDR2 as YNFKEQ. The CDR3 loop spans 18 amino acids. V was pared by 0 bases and J by 2 bases, with 7 bases of the junction left unmatched. The CDR3 here is CASSQDIPTSGAYNEQFF. CDR3 sequence (DNA): TGTGCCAGCAGCCAAGACATTCCCACTAGCGGGGCCTACAATGAGCAGTTCTTC.

The chain is built from TRBV6-5 and TRBJ1-3; D gene ambiguous. This CDR3 comprises 16 residues. Germline CDR1 is MNHEY and CDR2 is SVGAGI. The ends were cut back, 3 bases at V and 0 bases at J, with 12 bases in the middle. CDR3 loop: CASSYGPRLSGNTIYF. CDR3 nucleotides: TGTGCCAGCAGTTATGGTCCGCGCCTCTCTGGAAACACCATATATTTT.

The chain uses TRBV11-3 and TRBJ2-7; TRBD1 agrees at 7 bases. This CDR3 contains 15 residues. J lost 0 bases, V lost 1 base, and 3 bases had no gene match. CDR1 and CDR2 (germline): SGHNT, YENEEA. Here the CDR3 reads CASSLGSGGSYEQYF. The CDR3 nucleotides read TGTGCCAGCAGCTTAGGATCAGGGGGCTCCTACGAGCAGTACTTC. The variable domain in full, with the rest retrieved from reference TRBV11-3 and TRBJ2-7, is EAGVVQSPRYKIIEKKQPVAFWCNPISGHNTLYWYLQNLGQGPELLIRYENEEAVDDSQLPKDRFSAERLKGVDSTLKIQPAELGDSAVYLCASSLGSGGSYEQYFGPGTRLTVT.

The chain links TRBV19 to TRBJ2-5; 8 positions match TRBD1. CDR3 length equals 15 residues. V lost 2 bases to trimming and J lost 5 bases; unmatched junction nucleotides: 7. The germline V gene has CDR1 LNHDA and CDR2 SQIVND (reference sequence). In DNA form, the CDR3 reads TGTGCCAGTAGTATACGGACAGGGCCGGAGGAGACCCAGTACTTC. Amino acids: CASSIRTGPEETQYF.

The J gene is TRBJ1-1, the V gene TRBV7-9; no clear D. The CDR3 totals 17 residues. The germline gives CDR1 SEHNR, CDR2 FQNEAQ (reference sequence). Trimming took off 1 base at V and 0 bases at J, with 15 bases between the two ends. In nucleotides, the CDR3 is TGTGCCAGCAGCTTAGAGGCAGGTGGAGGTATGAACACTGAAGCTTTCTTT. This sequence encodes CASSLEAGGGMNTEAFF.

The genes are TRBV5-6 and TRBJ2-7, with TRBD1 matching 9 bases. Germline V gene lookup returns CDR1 SGHDT and CDR2 YYEEEE. The V gene end was trimmed by 2 bases and the J gene end by 4 bases; junction bases not matched to a gene: 13. This CDR3 has 17 amino acids. The CDR3 DNA reads TGTGCCAGCAGCTTAACAACCGGGACAGGGAGTGTATACGAGCAGTACTTC. It yields the protein CASSLTTGTGSVYEQYF.

The genes are TRBV13 and TRBJ1-3; D is uncertain. Germline V gene sequence: CDR1 PRHDT, CDR2 FYEKMQ (reference sequence). Trimming stripped 10 bases from V and 2 bases from J, with 12 bases between. This CDR3 is 13 amino acids long. The CDR3 spells CATTTTPGNTIYF. The CDR3, as DNA: TGTGCCACTACTACAACGCCTGGAAACACCATATATTTT.

CDR3 protein: CAIRGGGPNTEAFF. The CDR3, as DNA: TGTGCCATTAGAGGAGGAGGGCCGAACACTGAAGCTTTCTTT. This rearrangement joins TRBV7-9 to TRBJ1-1; no definite D call. The CDR3 is 14 residues long. Germline CDR1 is SEHNR and CDR2 is FQNEAQ (reference sequence). The V end was cut by 10 bases, the J end by 1 base, with 16 bases between.

This chain uses TRBV12-5 with TRBJ1-5; D unresolved. Trimming pared 2 bases from V and 6 bases from J, leaving 2 bases between. The CDR3 length is 11 residues. From germline, CDR1 is LGHNT and CDR2 FRNRAP. The CDR3 bases are TGTGCTAGTGGTTTGAGTCAGCCCCAGCATTTT. Translating gives CASGLSQPQHF.

The sample holds a few counts of this clone. The genes are TRBV27 and TRBJ1-4, with 9 nucleotides matching TRBD1. Germline loops: CDR1 MNHEY, CDR2 SMNVEV (reference sequence). This CDR3 spans 17 amino acids. V was pared by 8 bases and J by 2 bases, with 12 bases of the junction left unmatched. Written as DNA, the CDR3 is TGTGCCAGCGGCGGAACAGGGGGCAGGGATACTAATGAAAAACTGTTTTTT. Translation gives CASGGTGGRDTNEKLFF.

This chain connects TRBV12-3 or TRBV12-4 to TRBJ1-2, with 7 bases that match TRBD1. The trim removed 4 bases at V and 8 bases at J, leaving 7 bases unmatched. This CDR3 has 13 amino acids. The CDR3 sequence: CASSYSGGRGYTF. The CDR3 bases are TGTGCCAGCAGTTACTCAGGGGGTAGGGGCTACACCTTC.

The rearrangement joins TRBV19 to TRBJ1-1, with 8 positions matching TRBD1. Germline V gives CDR1 LNHDA, CDR2 SQIVND (reference sequence). Losses at the gene ends were 8 bases for V and 3 bases for J; bases not matched to a gene: 5. The CDR3 covers 13 residues. In nucleotides, the CDR3 is TGTGCCAGTGCAACAGGGGGAGACACTGAAGCTTTCTTT. It translates to CASATGGDTEAFF.

This chain connects TRBV12-3 or TRBV12-4 to TRBJ2-1; D not certain. The CDR3 is 13 amino acids. Trimming took off 2 bases at V and 6 bases at J, with 8 bases between the two ends. DNA of the CDR3: TGTGCCAGCAGTTTAAGGCAGGCCAATGAGCAGTTCTTC. It codes for CASSLRQANEQFF.

V is TRBV15 and J is TRBJ2-1; 10 nucleotides agree with TRBD1. The CDR3 covers 15 residues. The junction had 5 bases not matched to a gene; V was cut back by 5 bases and J by 4 bases. Per the germline V gene, CDR1 is LNHNV and CDR2 is YYDKDF (reference sequence). The CDR3 loop reads CATSDDRGPYNEQFF. The CDR3 nucleotides are TGTGCCACCAGCGACGACAGGGGGCCTTACAATGAGCAGTTCTTC. Filled out from reference TRBV15 and TRBJ2-1, the complete variable domain reads DAMVIQNPRYQVTQFGKPVTLSCSQTLNHNVMYWYQQKSSQAPKLLFHYYDKDFNNEADTPDNFQSRRPNTSFCFLDIRSPGLGDTAMYLCATSDDRGPYNEQFFGPGTRLTVL.

The V call is TRBV9, the J call TRBJ2-7; a weak D match, TRBD2 (5 bases). V lost 2 bases, J lost 2 bases, and 8 bases lay in between. The CDR3 totals 13 residues. Looked up from germline, CDR1 is SGDLS and CDR2 is YYNGEE. Written as DNA, the CDR3 is TGTGCCAGCAGCGTCGAGGGTACCTACGAGCAGTACTTC. Translation gives CASSVEGTYEQYF.

The V and J genes are TRBV18 and TRBJ1-1, with 7 bases fitting TRBD1. The CDR3 spans 15 residues. The germline V gene encodes CDR1 KGHSH and CDR2 LQKENI. V shed 4 bases and J 7 bases; nucleotides not matched to a gene: 12. The CDR3 DNA sequence: TGTGCCAGCTCACTTGGGGGGAGACAGGGATATGAAGCTTTCTTT. Amino acid sequence: CASSLGGRQGYEAFF.

Turning to this clone: A read error may produce the germline difference seen at one junction end. The chain combines TRBV6-5 with TRBJ2-3; D remains ambiguous. The CDR3 has 15 amino acids. Per germline, CDR1 MNHEY and CDR2 SVGAGI. The CDR3 DNA follows: TGTGCCAGCACTTACGGGCCAGGTGGAGAGGATACGCAGTATTTT. Amino acids: CASTYGPGGEDTQYF.

The V gene is TRBV5-1, the J gene TRBJ2-7, with unresolved D. Trimming removed 0 bases from V and 1 base from J, with 8 bases in between. The CDR3 covers 14 residues. Germline loops: CDR1 SGHRS, CDR2 YFSETQ. The CDR3 DNA is TGCGCCAGCAGCTTGGCGGTTACTTCCTACGAGCAGTACTTC. Translated: CASSLAVTSYEQYF.

This sequence joins TRBV4-1 and TRBJ2-7; 12 positions agree with TRBD1. CDR1 is MGHRA, CDR2 YSYEKL, per germline. Trimming at V came to 4 bases and at J to 5 bases, leaving 9 bases not matched to a gene. This CDR3 region has 16 residues. The CDR3 DNA reads as TGCGCCAGCAGCCCGGGACAGGGGGCGCGTTTCCACGAGCAGTACTTC. Its protein product is CASSPGQGARFHEQYF.

V is TRBV5-1 and J is TRBJ1-1, with D perhaps matching TRBD1 (6 bases). This CDR3 has 13 residues. The V gene's germline CDR1 is SGHRS and CDR2 YFSETQ. V lost 4 bases, J lost 4 bases, and 11 bases lay in between. CDR3 in amino acids: CASSIQGSTEAFF. The DNA of the CDR3 is TGCGCCAGCAGCATACAGGGTAGCACTGAAGCTTTCTTT.

This rearrangement joins TRBV2 to TRBJ1-2, with 8 bases identical to TRBD1. Germline trimming cut 6 bases from V and 8 bases from J; bases unmatched to any gene: 8. The CDR3 has 13 amino acids. Germline assignment: CDR1 SNHLY and CDR2 FYNNEI. The CDR3 protein is CASRDDRGRGYTF. The CDR3 coding sequence is TGTGCCAGCAGGGACGACAGGGGTCGAGGCTACACCTTC.

This chain links TRBV6-6 with TRBJ1-2; possibly TRBD1 for D (5 bases). The CDR3 totals 14 residues. Trimming removed 2 bases from V and 4 bases from J, with 11 bases in between. Germline V gene sequence: CDR1 MNHNY, CDR2 SVGAGI (reference sequence). CDR3 in amino acids: CASSYGRAVYGYTF. The CDR3 coding sequence is TGTGCCAGCAGTTACGGCAGGGCGGTCTATGGCTACACCTTC.

The V call is TRBV15, the J call TRBJ1-2; D gene uncertain. V lost 5 bases and J lost 4, with 14 bases in between. The CDR3 is 14 residues long. Per the germline V gene, CDR1 is LNHNV and CDR2 is YYDKDF (reference sequence). The CDR3 loop is CATSAGVGSYGYTF. The CDR3 DNA reads TGTGCCACCAGCGCAGGCGTCGGTTCCTATGGCTACACCTTC.

The genes are TRBV4-3 and TRBJ1-2; TRBD1 aligns across 8 bases. V was clipped by 1 base and J by 6 bases; unmatched bases: 10. The germline V gene encodes CDR1 LGHNA and CDR2 YSLEER. The CDR3 spans 16 residues. The chain's CDR3 is CASSQGIDRGADGYTF. DNA of the CDR3: TGCGCCAGCAGCCAAGGAATTGACAGGGGCGCCGATGGCTACACCTTC.

This chain links TRBV5-4 with TRBJ2-7; TRBD2 agrees at 10 bases. The CDR3 extends over 16 amino acids. Trimming removed 2 bases from V and 1 base from J; junction bases left unmatched: 6. Germline loops: CDR1 SGHNT, CDR2 YYREEE (reference sequence). The CDR3 loop is CASSFLAGGRSYEQYF. The CDR3 DNA reads TGTGCCAGCAGCTTTTTAGCGGGGGGCCGTTCCTACGAGCAGTACTTC.